Listed below are T cell receptor beta chains from one sample, sequenced in a study of identical twins. Each CDR3 protein is one row after TCRdb ran MiXCR on the 5' RACE reads. This sample carries a few hundred thousand distinct CDR3 sequences, about 8.3% of them seen once, and the ten largest clones take over 2%. These data were also filed under a second study, of yellow fever vaccine responses in identical twins.

The sequenced material came from memory (CD45RO+) T cells sorted from blood. These receptors were obtained from a woman in her late teens or twenties in good health. The CDR3 runs from the conserved cysteine through the conserved F or W. Fields, in order: clone size, J gene, D gene, V gene, CDR3 protein, CDR3 DNA. A D gene is named only where the DNA matches it firmly. Clone sizes are given selectively: once, few, many, or a class where the clone is expanded.

many	TRBJ1-2	.	TRBV28	CASSMNGANYGYTF	TGTGCCAGCAGCATGAACGGAGCTAACTATGGCTACACCTTC
many	TRBJ1-2	.	TRBV12-3/TRBV12-4	CASSYNRRFYGYTF	TGTGCCAGCAGTTATAACAGGCGTTTCTATGGCTACACCTTC
.	TRBJ2-5	TRBD2	TRBV24-1	CATSDVSGGQETQYF	TGTGCCACCAGTGATGTTAGCGGGGGGCAAGAGACCCAGTACTTC
.	TRBJ2-5	.	TRBV6-1	CASSEVRTVSQETQYF	TGTGCCAGCAGTGAAGTTCGGACAGTATCTCAGGAGACCCAGTACTTC
.	TRBJ2-3	TRBD2	TRBV9	CASSVGLAGTDTQYF	TGTGCCAGCAGCGTAGGACTAGCGGGCACAGATACGCAGTATTTT
few	TRBJ2-1	.	TRBV12-3/TRBV12-4	CTLSLALIGRGDYNEQFF	TGTACCCTCAGTTTAGCGCTAATAGGAAGGGGGGACTACAATGAGCAGTTCTTC
many	TRBJ2-4	.	TRBV23-1	CASSYGQFPADIQYF	TGCGCCAGCAGTTACGGACAGTTTCCCGCCGACATTCAGTACTTC
many	TRBJ1-1	.	TRBV20-1	CSASKGLNTEAFF	TGCAGTGCTAGCAAGGGTTTGAACACTGAAGCTTTCTTT
many	TRBJ2-1	.	TRBV28	CASSLSTYSDNEQFF	TGTGCCAGCAGCCTTTCAACCTATAGCGACAATGAGCAGTTCTTC
.	TRBJ1-4	.	TRBV6-1	CASTPGATNEKLFF	TGTGCCAGCACCCCGGGGGCAACTAATGAAAAACTGTTTTTT
.	TRBJ1-5	TRBD1	TRBV4-1	CASRDRGRSQPQHF	TGCGCCAGCAGGGACAGGGGCCGTAGTCAGCCCCAGCATTTT
many	TRBJ1-5	.	TRBV9	CASSVSWKNQPQHF	TGTGCCAGCAGCGTCTCTTGGAAGAATCAGCCCCAGCATTTT
.	TRBJ1-2	.	TRBV6-5	CASSSKGHYGYTF	TGTGCCAGCAGTTCAAAGGGGCACTATGGCTACACCTTC
few	TRBJ2-1	TRBD2	TRBV2	CASRAPGLGKWDEQFF	TGTGCCAGCAGAGCCCCGGGACTAGGTAAATGGGATGAGCAGTTCTTC
.	TRBJ2-3	TRBD1	TRBV7-9	CASSWGQGGTDTQYF	TGTGCCAGCAGCTGGGGACAGGGAGGGACAGATACGCAGTATTTT
few	TRBJ2-1	TRBD2	TRBV10-3	CAISGLAGGNEQFF	TGTGCCATCAGTGGACTAGCGGGAGGGAATGAGCAGTTCTTC
few	TRBJ1-1	.	TRBV10-2	CASQSGSRTEAFF	TGCGCCAGCCAGTCAGGGTCTCGGACTGAAGCTTTCTTT
.	TRBJ2-2	.	TRBV28	CASRELEYTGELFF	TGTGCCAGCAGGGAGCTGGAGTACACCGGGGAGCTGTTTTTT
.	TRBJ1-5	.	TRBV27	CASSQSGTHSNQPQHF	TGTGCCAGCAGCCAGAGCGGGACTCATAGCAATCAGCCCCAGCATTTT
many	TRBJ2-1	TRBD1	TRBV7-3	CASSPTGDNEQFF	TGTGCCAGCAGCCCGACAGGGGACAATGAGCAGTTCTTC
.	TRBJ2-3	.	TRBV20-1	CSARDGRTDTQYF	TGCAGTGCTAGAGACGGTCGCACAGATACGCAGTATTTT
many	TRBJ2-3	.	TRBV12-3/TRBV12-4	CASSPATPSTDTQYF	TGTGCCAGCAGCCCAGCAACCCCTAGCACAGATACGCAGTATTTT
few	TRBJ2-3	.	TRBV7-3	CASSLSGAQMFGTQYF	TGTGCCAGCAGCTTAAGTGGGGCACAGATGTTTGGTACGCAGTATTTT
many	TRBJ2-4	.	TRBV28	CASSQGHSGNIQYF	TGTGCCAGCAGTCAAGGACATTCAGGAAACATTCAGTACTTC
few	TRBJ2-1	.	TRBV28	CASTQWGINEQFF	TGTGCCAGCACCCAGTGGGGAATCAATGAGCAGTTCTTC
.	TRBJ2-3	.	TRBV5-1	CASSLDTVSTDTQYF	TGCGCCAGCAGCTTGGATACAGTAAGCACAGATACGCAGTATTTT
.	TRBJ1-1	.	TRBV14	CASSRQPNTEAFF	TGTGCCAGCAGCCGACAGCCTAACACTGAAGCTTTCTTT
.	TRBJ2-2	.	TRBV6-1	CASSEALGLGTGELFF	TGTGCCAGCAGTGAAGCGCTGGGGTTAGGCACCGGGGAGCTGTTTTTT
many	TRBJ1-1	.	TRBV7-9	CASSLVGPAFF	TGTGCCAGCAGCTTAGTAGGGCCAGCTTTCTTT
few	TRBJ1-6	.	TRBV11-2	CASSWERTPLHF	TGTGCCAGCAGCTGGGAGCGCACACCCCTCCACTTT
many	TRBJ1-1	.	TRBV7-2	CASSGGVNTEAFF	TGTGCCAGCAGTGGAGGGGTGAACACTGAAGCTTTCTTT
.	TRBJ2-4	.	TRBV12-3/TRBV12-4	CASSWGTELAKNIQYF	TGTGCCAGCAGTTGGGGTACAGAACTAGCCAAAAACATTCAGTACTTC
.	TRBJ2-1	.	TRBV14	CASSQGQRPVYEQFF	TGTGCCAGCAGCCAAGGTCAGCGGCCCGTCTATGAGCAGTTCTTC
few	TRBJ2-3	.	TRBV20-1	CSARDRYVEKTASTDTQYF	TGCAGTGCTAGAGATCGGTACGTGGAGAAAACGGCTAGCACAGATACGCAGTATTTT
few	TRBJ2-3	.	TRBV11-2	CASSLDFGSTQYF	TGTGCCAGCAGCTTAGATTTTGGGAGTACGCAGTATTTT
few	TRBJ1-2	.	TRBV2	CASSEMGNYGYTF	TGTGCCAGCAGTGAAATGGGTAACTATGGCTACACCTTC
few	TRBJ1-1	.	TRBV6-2/TRBV6-3	CASSFSGLSTEAFF	TGTGCCAGCAGTTTTTCAGGGCTGAGCACTGAAGCTTTCTTT
few	TRBJ2-2	TRBD1	TRBV3-1	CASSQGTGFIGELFF	TGTGCCAGCAGCCAAGGGACAGGGTTTATCGGGGAGCTGTTTTTT
many	TRBJ2-2	.	TRBV6-5	CASSLMEAGELFF	TGTGCCAGCAGTTTAATGGAAGCCGGGGAGCTGTTTTTT
.	TRBJ2-4	.	TRBV6-1	CASKRTLQQENIQYF	TGTGCCAGCAAGCGGACACTCCAGCAGGAAAACATTCAGTACTTC
many	TRBJ1-3	.	TRBV7-2	CASSSAGRPGGNTIYF	TGTGCCAGCAGTTCTGCCGGCCGGCCGGGGGGAAACACCATATATTTT
.	TRBJ2-2	.	TRBV9	CASSGLAVNTGELFF	TGTGCCAGCAGCGGTTTAGCGGTGAACACCGGGGAGCTGTTTTTT